The 25 T cell receptor beta chains listed next were all sequenced from one sample in a study of T cells in Graves' hyperthyroidism and ophthalmopathy. Regions amplified from RNA transcripts were the TCR beta CDR3 regions. Primed by the HTBI set, a first-round RT-PCR was run on the TCR CDR3. TCRdb fed the multiplex PCR reads into MiXCR, producing one record per CDR3 protein. Of over 700,000 distinct CDR3 sequences listed, about 17% are singletons. Sequenced sample: blood. The receptors derive from a woman in her forties or fifties with Graves' hyperthyroidism that later progressed to Graves' ophthalmopathy.

This clonotype was recorded a few times. The rearrangement links TRBV19 to TRBJ1-1; 7 nucleotides match TRBD1. Per germline, CDR1 LNHDA and CDR2 SQIVND (reference sequence). This CDR3 is 14 amino acids long. V lost 9 bases to trimming and J lost 3 bases; unmatched junction nucleotides: 10. The CDR3, as DNA: TGTGCCAGCAGGGACAGTGAGTATGACACTGAAGCTTTCTTT. It yields the protein CASRDSEYDTEAFF.

This clonotype has ten or more counts. The genes are TRBV5-8 and TRBJ2-1, with TRBD1 matching over 8 bases. The germline V gene encodes CDR1 SGHTS and CDR2 YDEGEE. The V segment lost 3 bases and the J segment 2 bases; nucleotides outside the gene matches: 7. This CDR3 is 16 amino acids long. The CDR3 is CASSSGQGAAYNEQFF. For the CDR3, the DNA is TGTGCCAGCAGCTCCGGTCAGGGGGCGGCCTACAATGAGCAGTTCTTC.

About this clonotype itself: Given a much more abundant clone one base away, this may be a read error. The chain uses TRBV7-9 and TRBJ1-2; D is unclear. This CDR3 has 12 amino acids. Looked up from germline, CDR1 is SEHNR and CDR2 is FQNEAQ (reference sequence). The CDR3 loop is CASSLESYGYAF. In DNA, the CDR3 is TGTGCCAGCAGCTTAGAGAGCTATGGCTACGCCTTC.

This chain uses TRBV30 with TRBJ1-2; D may be TRBD1 (5 bases). V was pared by 2 bases and J by 7 bases, with 20 bases between. The CDR3 runs to 15 residues. Germline loops: CDR1 GTSNPN, CDR2 SVGIG (reference sequence). CDR3 in amino acids: CAWSRQPTMYFGYTF. CDR3 sequence (DNA): TGTGCCTGGAGTCGACAGCCAACTATGTACTTTGGCTACACCTTC.

This clonotype showed up many times. This sequence joins TRBV11-2 and TRBJ1-1, with TRBD1 as a possible D gene (5 bases). V was cut by 5 bases and J by 0 bases, with 10 bases left in between. The V gene's germline CDR1 is SGHAT and CDR2 FQNNGV. The CDR3 extends over 14 amino acids. Here the CDR3 DNA reads TGTGCCAGCAGCCAGACGACAGTGAACACTGAAGCTTTCTTT. Protein product: CASSQTTVNTEAFF.

This clonotype was seen a few times. A read error may be the cause here, since a much bigger clone is one base away. This rearrangement joins TRBV6-1 to TRBJ1-1; maybe TRBD1 (5 bases). V lost 0 bases and J 0 bases, leaving 5 bases between the germline ends. The germline V gene has CDR1 MNHNS and CDR2 SASEGT. The CDR3 length is 14 residues. The chain's CDR3 is CASSEAGLNTEAFF. CDR3 nucleotides: TGTGCCAGCAGTGAAGCGGGGCTGAACACTGAAGCTTTCTTT.

This clonotype was seen many times. This chain connects TRBV5-1 to TRBJ1-2, with D unresolved. V dropped 6 bases and J dropped 4 bases, with 16 bases sitting between them. Germline values: CDR1 SGHRS, CDR2 YFSETQ. This CDR3 region has 14 residues. The CDR3 region has the DNA TGCGCCAGCAAAGGGCAGATAGGCGGCTATGGCTACACCTTC. Protein product: CASKGQIGGYGYTF.

This chain uses TRBV6-1 with TRBJ2-1; maybe TRBD1 (6 bases). The V and J ends lost 7 bases and 2 bases respectively, with 18 bases between them. The CDR3 loop spans 16 amino acids. From germline, CDR1 is MNHNS and CDR2 SASEGT. The CDR3 reads CASKILQGSPYNEQFF. The CDR3 DNA reads TGTGCCAGCAAGATTTTACAGGGAAGCCCCTACAATGAGCAGTTCTTC.

The chain joins TRBV27 to TRBJ2-1, with TRBD2 matching over 9 bases. CDR3 size: 15 residues. The germline V gene has CDR1 MNHEY and CDR2 SMNVEV (reference sequence). The junction had 9 bases not matched to a gene; V was cut back by 3 bases and J by 9 bases. CDR3 nucleotides: TGTGCCAGCAGTTTGGCGGGGGGGGGCCGGCGTGAGCAGTTCTTC. Translated: CASSLAGGGRREQFF.

In its sample, this clonotype was seen many times. This chain uses TRBV11-1 with TRBJ2-1, with a tentative D call TRBD2 (5 bases). The CDR3 runs 13 residues. V lost 5 bases and J 4 bases, leaving 9 bases between the germline ends. Germline CDR1 reads SGHAT; CDR2 reads FQDESV (reference sequence). The CDR3 region is CASSRPGYNEQFF. For the CDR3, the DNA is TGTGCCAGCAGCCGCCCGGGGTACAATGAGCAGTTCTTC.

Ten or more counts support this clonotype. The chain carries TRBV6-1 and TRBJ1-1; D may be TRBD1 (5 bases). Germline V gene data show CDR1 as MNHNS and CDR2 as SASEGT. The CDR3 has 16 residues. V lost 10 bases and J 0 bases, leaving 21 bases between the germline ends. The CDR3 region is CATSGRRQPMNTEAFF. The CDR3 DNA follows: TGTGCCACATCGGGACGGCGACAGCCAATGAACACTGAAGCTTTCTTT.

This clonotype was counted ten times or more. The CDR3 DNA is TGTGCCAGCAGCTTAACGGGCGTGACTAACCAAGAGACCCAGTACTTC. This encodes CASSLTGVTNQETQYF. This chain links TRBV7-3 with TRBJ2-5, with a weak D call TRBD2 (5 bases). The CDR3 contains 16 residues. The V and J ends lost 0 bases and 0 bases respectively, with 11 bases between them. Germline V gene data show CDR1 as SGHTA and CDR2 as FQGTGA.

Only a few counts were recorded for this clonotype. This chain links TRBV2 with TRBJ2-3; 7 bases fit TRBD1. Germline V gene data show CDR1 as SNHLY and CDR2 as FYNNEI. The length of the CDR3 is 14 residues. V trimming: 1 base; J trimming: 9 bases; junction bases outside the gene matches: 7. The CDR3 region has the DNA TGTGCCAGCAGTGAAGTTACAGGGGAAGGAACGCAGTATTTT. It specifies CASSEVTGEGTQYF.

This chain joins TRBV4-1 and TRBJ2-7; tentative D call: TRBD2 (7 bases). V was cut by 1 base and J by 3 bases, with 13 bases left in between. Germline V gene sequence: CDR1 MGHRA, CDR2 YSYEKL. The CDR3 totals 15 residues. This CDR3 is CASSQVRGANYEQYF. CDR3 DNA: TGCGCCAGCAGCCAAGTTCGGGGGGCCAACTACGAGCAGTACTTC.

In DNA form, the CDR3 reads TGCGCCAGCAGCTTCCAGGGCTATAGAGATACGCAGTATTTT. Encoded protein: CASSFQGYRDTQYF. V usage is TRBV5-1 and J usage is TRBJ2-3, with D possibly TRBD1 on 5 matching bases. CDR1 SGHRS and CDR2 YFSETQ come from the germline V gene. This CDR3 has 14 residues. Trimming removed 2 bases at V and 5 bases at J, with 12 bases between. Full variable domain (outside the CDR3, taken from reference TRBV5-1 and TRBJ2-3): KAGVTQTPRYLIKTRGQQVTLSCSPISGHRSVSWYQQTPGQGLQFLFEYFSETQRNKGNFPGRFSGRQFSNSRSEMNVSTLELGDSALYLCASSFQGYRDTQYFGPGTRLTVL.

The chain couples TRBV29-1 to TRBJ2-2; tentatively, D is TRBD1 (7 bases). Looked up from germline, CDR1 is SQVTM and CDR2 is ANQGSEA. The CDR3 spans 14 residues. The V end was cut by 4 bases, the J end by 4 bases, with 13 bases between. The CDR3 DNA reads as TGCAGCGTTGCAGGGGGGCGTGCCACCGGGGAGCTGTTTTTT. Protein: CSVAGGRATGELFF.

The chain combines TRBV6-5 with TRBJ2-7; no firm D call. The CDR3 is 12 residues long. Germline V gene sequence: CDR1 MNHEY, CDR2 SVGAGI. Trimming cost V 2 bases and J 7 bases, with 9 bases left between them. CDR3 coding DNA: TGTGCCAGCAGTTACAGGTCGGTGGAGCAGTACTTC. It yields the protein CASSYRSVEQYF.

This clonotype was observed a few times. V gene TRBV7-2 combines with J gene TRBJ1-2; TRBD1 is a possible D gene (6 bases). Trimming cost V 0 bases and J 8 bases, with 16 bases left between them. CDR3 size: 15 residues. Germline CDR1 and CDR2: SGHTA and FQGNSA. For the CDR3, the DNA is TGTGCCAGCAGCTTAGCTAGACAGGCACCGAGCGGCTACACCTTC. It translates to CASSLARQAPSGYTF.

V usage is TRBV30 and J usage is TRBJ1-1, with a tentative D call TRBD1 (5 bases). This CDR3 spans 12 amino acids. Germline CDR1 GTSNPN, CDR2 SVGIG (reference sequence). Trimming removed 3 bases from V and 4 bases from J, with 9 bases in between. The CDR3 DNA reads as TGTGCCTGGAGAAGGGGAGCCACTGAAGCTTTCTTT. This translates into CAWRRGATEAFF.

In this sample, this clonotype turned up a few times. A read error may be the cause here, since a much bigger clone is one base away. The chain joins TRBV11-2 to TRBJ1-1; D is uncertain. The CDR3 runs 11 residues. The germline V gene has CDR1 SGHAT and CDR2 FQNNGV. CDR3 residues: CASSFGLEASF. The CDR3 nucleotides are TGTGCCAGCAGCTTCGGCCTGGAGGCTTCCTTT.

This clonotype was found a few times. The V gene is TRBV7-8, the J gene TRBJ1-2; D is perhaps TRBD1 (6 bases). The V gene lost 5 bases and the J gene lost 5 bases, with 18 bases spanning the gap. The CDR3 is made up of 15 amino acids. Germline CDR1 reads SGHVS; CDR2 reads FQNEAQ. The CDR3 bases are TGTGCCAGCAGCCCTAACCGACAGGTTTGGTATGGCTACACCTTC. Amino acid sequence: CASSPNRQVWYGYTF.

This clonotype was recorded a few times. This sequence joins TRBV15 and TRBJ2-5; D perhaps matches TRBD2 (6 bases). Germline assignment: CDR1 LNHNV and CDR2 YYDKDF (reference sequence). This CDR3 comprises 15 residues. With 3 bases removed from V and 5 bases from J, the gap between germline ends came to 16 bases. The CDR3 sequence: CATSRDYHEVETQYF. CDR3 nucleotide sequence: TGTGCCACCAGCAGGGACTACCATGAGGTGGAGACCCAGTACTTC.

This clonotype has more than one count but fewer than ten. The chain recombines TRBV6-1 with TRBJ1-2; no clear D gene. This CDR3 comprises 14 residues. The germline gives CDR1 MNHNS, CDR2 SASEGT. Trimming took off 5 bases at V and 4 bases at J, with 14 bases between the two ends. CDR3 loop: CASSLDRTGYGYTF. The CDR3 nucleotides are TGTGCCAGCAGTTTGGACCGGACTGGCTATGGCTACACCTTC.

This clonotype was recorded many times. The rearrangement links TRBV7-3 to TRBJ2-5; TRBD1 is a possible D gene (6 bases). This CDR3 is 16 amino acids long. Between the trimmed V and J ends, which lost 3 bases and 4 bases, there was a span of 18 bases. Germline lookup yields CDR1 SGHTA and CDR2 FQGTGA. CDR3 in amino acids: CASSFDFTGRVETQYF. The CDR3 DNA reads TGTGCCAGCAGCTTCGACTTTACAGGGAGAGTAGAGACCCAGTACTTC.

The chain carries TRBV7-8 and TRBJ1-4; D may be TRBD1 (5 bases). Trimming removed 5 bases from V and 3 bases from J, with 13 bases in between. CDR3 length: 15 residues. Germline CDR1 SGHVS, CDR2 FQNEAQ. The CDR3 protein is CASSISRGANEKLFF. The CDR3 coding sequence is TGTGCCAGCAGCATATCAAGGGGTGCTAATGAAAAACTGTTTTTT.